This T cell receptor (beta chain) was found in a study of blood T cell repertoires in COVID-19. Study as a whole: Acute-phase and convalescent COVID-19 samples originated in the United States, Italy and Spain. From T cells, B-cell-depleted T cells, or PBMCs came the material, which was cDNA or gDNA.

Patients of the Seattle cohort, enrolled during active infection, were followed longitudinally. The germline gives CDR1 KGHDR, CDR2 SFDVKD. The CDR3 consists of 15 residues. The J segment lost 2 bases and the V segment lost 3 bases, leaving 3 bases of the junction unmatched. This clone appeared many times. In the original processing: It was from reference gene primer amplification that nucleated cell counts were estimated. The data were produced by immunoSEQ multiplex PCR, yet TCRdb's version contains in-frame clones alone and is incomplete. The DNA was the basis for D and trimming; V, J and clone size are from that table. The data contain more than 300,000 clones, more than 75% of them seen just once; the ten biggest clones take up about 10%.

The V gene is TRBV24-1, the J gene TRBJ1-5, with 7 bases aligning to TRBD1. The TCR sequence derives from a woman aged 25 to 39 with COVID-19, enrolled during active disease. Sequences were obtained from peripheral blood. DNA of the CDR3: TGTGCCACCAGTGATATCGGGACAGGCAATCAGCCCCAGCATTTT. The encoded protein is CATSDIGTGNQPQHF.